This T cell receptor (beta chain) was recorded in a study of blood T cell repertoires in COVID-19. Trimming cost V 6 bases and J 1 base; bases outside gene matches: 3. CDR1 and CDR2 from the germline V gene are SNHLY and FYNNEI. The CDR3 sequence is 13 residues long. Authors' methods: Nucleated cell number was recorded as an estimate derived from reference gene primer amplification. The table came from immunoSEQ multiplex PCR; TCRdb's copy has only in-frame clones and leaves some out. V and J calls plus clone size are reproduced from that table; the DNA served to infer D and trimming. The sample lists more than 200,000 clones, approximately 88% occurring once. One Seattle source followed patients from active infection through their disease course.

Sequenced input: peripheral blood. The chain recombines TRBV2 with TRBJ2-7; the match to TRBD2 covers 7 bases. The receptor was isolated from a woman aged 30 to 39 with COVID-19, enrolled during active disease. In DNA, the CDR3 is TGTGCCAGCAGCTTACTAGCGTCCTACGAGCAGTACGTC. Encoded protein: CASSLLASYEQYV.